In its sample, the clone carrying this TCR beta chain was seen a few times. The antigen is undetermined. This sample's treatment: roughly ten-day PBMC culture with coronavirus spike peptide pools or control peptides (ViraFEST assay). Cultured CD4+ T-cell DNA underwent Oncomine TCR Beta short-read sequencing. TCRdb ran MiXCR on the PCR reads and lists one entry per CDR3 protein. Seen here are some 13,000 distinct CDR3 sequences, around a quarter observed once, and the top ten hold 7% to 10%. CDR1 is SEHNR, CDR2 FQNEAQ, per germline (reference sequence). The CDR3 has 17 residues. The J segment lost 1 base and the V segment lost 5 bases, leaving 10 bases of the junction unmatched. The data were taken from a study of vaccination and CD4 T cells after COVID-19.

The sample taken for sequencing was CD4+ T cells from blood, cultured in vitro. J is TRBJ1-3 and V is TRBV7-9, with 8 positions matching TRBD1. The TCR comes from a human donor who had recovered from COVID-19. The CDR3 DNA follows: TGTGCCAGCAGCCCCGGGGACAGGTCGAAATCTGGAAACACCATATATTTT. Translation gives CASSPGDRSKSGNTIYF.